This T cell receptor beta chain was retrieved from a study of CD4 T cells in relation to SARS-CoV-2 and coronaviruses. Study at large: PBMCs were cultured with antigen for over 8 days before TCR beta sequencing. Crossreactive spike epitopes shared across donors were mapped to their HLA restriction.

The unexposed donors gave CD4+ T cells in about 2010-2019, prior to COVID-19. After ten to eleven days of culture, CD4+ T cells were isolated. Clones were read by immunoSEQ multiplex PCR, and TCRdb kept only the in-frame ones, dropping some. The table lists some 20,000 clones, more than 65% of them singletons. Note on this clone: What it binds is unknown.

The CDR3 is 17 residues long. The germline CDR1 and CDR2 sequences are LGHDT and YNNKEL (reference sequence). V gave up 1 base and J gave up 5 bases; unmatched junction bases: 12. Findings and limits, study-wide: SARS-CoV-2-driven expansion was significantly weaker in crossreactive than monoreactive clones. This crossreactivity analysis covered spike protein alone, no other viral proteins.

V usage is TRBV3-1 (or the pseudogene TRBV3-2) and J usage is TRBJ2-7, with 9 bases identical to TRBD2. The sequenced sample was CD4+ T cells from PBMCs, cultured in vitro. The origin of this receptor is a human donor in good health. The CDR3 spells CASSQAMHSGRLDEQYF. In DNA, the CDR3 is TGTGCCAGCAGCCAAGCGATGCACAGCGGGAGGCTGGACGAGCAGTACTTC.